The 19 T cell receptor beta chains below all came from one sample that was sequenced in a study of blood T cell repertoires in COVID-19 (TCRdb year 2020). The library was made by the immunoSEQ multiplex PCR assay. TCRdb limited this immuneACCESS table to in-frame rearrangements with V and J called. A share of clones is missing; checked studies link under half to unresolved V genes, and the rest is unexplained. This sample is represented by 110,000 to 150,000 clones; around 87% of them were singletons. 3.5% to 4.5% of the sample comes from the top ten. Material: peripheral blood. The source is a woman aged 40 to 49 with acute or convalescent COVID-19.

The CDR3 DNA reads as TGTGCCATCAGTGATAGAGGGCGCTCAGGACATGGCTACACCTTC. Protein product: CAISDRGRSGHGYTF. The genes are TRBV10-3 and TRBJ1-2; D remains ambiguous. This CDR3 has 15 residues. V gave up 3 bases and J gave up 6 bases, with 17 bases separating them. Per germline, CDR1 ENHRY and CDR2 SYGVKD.

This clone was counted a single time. The CDR3 loop reads CASRGAGAAKNIQYF. The CDR3 bases are TGTGCCAGCAGGGGCGCGGGGGCAGCCAAAAACATTCAGTACTTC. This chain connects TRBV6-5 to TRBJ2-4, with D tentatively TRBD2 (7 bases). V lost 6 bases and J lost 0, with 12 bases in between. There are 15 residues in the CDR3. Germline CDR1 MNHEY, CDR2 SVGAGI.

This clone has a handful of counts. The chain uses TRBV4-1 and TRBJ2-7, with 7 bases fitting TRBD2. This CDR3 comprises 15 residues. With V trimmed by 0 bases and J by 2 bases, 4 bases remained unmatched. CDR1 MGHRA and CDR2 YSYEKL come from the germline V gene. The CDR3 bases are TGCGCCAGCAGCCAAGACCCGGGAGGCACCTACGAGCAGTACTTC. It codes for CASSQDPGGTYEQYF.

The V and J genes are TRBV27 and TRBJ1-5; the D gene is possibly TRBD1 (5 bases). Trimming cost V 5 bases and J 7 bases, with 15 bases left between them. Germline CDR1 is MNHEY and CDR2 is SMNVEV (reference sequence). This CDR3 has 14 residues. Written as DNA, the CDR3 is TGTGCCAGCAGTCAGGGCCCGTCAGGGCAGCCCCAGCATTTT. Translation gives CASSQGPSGQPQHF.

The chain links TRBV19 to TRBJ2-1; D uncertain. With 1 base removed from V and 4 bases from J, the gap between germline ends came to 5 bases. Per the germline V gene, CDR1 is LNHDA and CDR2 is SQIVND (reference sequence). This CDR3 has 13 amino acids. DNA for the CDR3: TGTGCCAGTAGTATAGGGCAATACAATGAGCAGTTCTTC. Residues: CASSIGQYNEQFF.

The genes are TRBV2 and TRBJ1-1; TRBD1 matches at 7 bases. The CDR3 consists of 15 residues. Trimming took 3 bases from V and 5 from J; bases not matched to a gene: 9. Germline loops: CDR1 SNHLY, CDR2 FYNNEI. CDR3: CASSDRGARGTEAFF. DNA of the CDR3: TGTGCCAGCAGTGATCGTGGGGCCAGGGGGACTGAAGCTTTCTTT. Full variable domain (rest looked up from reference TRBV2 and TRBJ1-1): EPEVTQTPSHQVTQMGQEVILRCVPISNHLYFYWYRQILGQKVEFLVSFYNNEISEKSEIFDDQFSVERPDGSNFTLKIRSTKLEDSAMYFCASSDRGARGTEAFFGQGTRLTVV.

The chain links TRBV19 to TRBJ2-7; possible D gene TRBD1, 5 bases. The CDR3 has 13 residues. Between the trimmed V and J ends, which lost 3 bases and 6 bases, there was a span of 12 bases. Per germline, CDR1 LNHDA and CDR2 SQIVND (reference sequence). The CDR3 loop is CASSMGQGLEQYF. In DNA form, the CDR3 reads TGTGCCAGTAGTATGGGGCAAGGCCTCGAGCAGTACTTC.

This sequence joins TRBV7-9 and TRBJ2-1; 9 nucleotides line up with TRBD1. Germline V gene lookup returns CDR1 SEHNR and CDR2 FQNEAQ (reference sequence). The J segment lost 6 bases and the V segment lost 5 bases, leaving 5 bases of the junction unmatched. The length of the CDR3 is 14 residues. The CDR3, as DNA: TGTGCCAGCAGCCACGGGACAGGGTCCAATGAGCAGTTCTTC. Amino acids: CASSHGTGSNEQFF.

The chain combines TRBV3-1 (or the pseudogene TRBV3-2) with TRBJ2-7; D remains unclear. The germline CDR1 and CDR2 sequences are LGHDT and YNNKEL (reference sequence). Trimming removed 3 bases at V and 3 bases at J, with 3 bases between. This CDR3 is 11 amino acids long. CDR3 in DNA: TGTGCCAGCAGCCACAACTACGAGCAGTACTTC. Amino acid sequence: CASSHNYEQYF.

CDR3 sequence reads: CAGWTGGVSGANVLTF. The CDR3, as DNA: TGCGCCGGGTGGACAGGGGGGGTCTCTGGGGCCAACGTCCTGACTTTC. The V gene is TRBV23-1, the J gene TRBJ2-6; 10 nucleotides line up with TRBD1. TRBV23-1 is an open reading frame, and its role is uncertain. The CDR3 has 16 amino acids. V lost 11 bases, J lost 0 bases, and 7 bases stayed unmatched.

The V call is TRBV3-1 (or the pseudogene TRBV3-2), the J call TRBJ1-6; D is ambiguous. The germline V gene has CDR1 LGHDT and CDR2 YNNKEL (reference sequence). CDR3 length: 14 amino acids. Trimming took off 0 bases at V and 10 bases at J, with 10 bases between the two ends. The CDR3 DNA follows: TGTGCCAGCAGCCAAGATAGCATGCGGTCACCCCTCCACTTT. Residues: CASSQDSMRSPLHF.

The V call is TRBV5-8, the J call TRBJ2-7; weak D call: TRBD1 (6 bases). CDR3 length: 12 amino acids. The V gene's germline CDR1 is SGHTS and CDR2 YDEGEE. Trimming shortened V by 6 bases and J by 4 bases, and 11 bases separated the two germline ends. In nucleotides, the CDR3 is TGTGCCAGCACCAACGACAGGTACGAGCAGTACTTC. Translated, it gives CASTNDRYEQYF.

The CDR3 DNA sequence: TGTGCCAGCAGCCAATCCGGTAGCGGTCCCTACGAGCAGTACTTC. As protein: CASSQSGSGPYEQYF. This sequence joins TRBV4-2 and TRBJ2-7; D might be TRBD2 (6 bases). The CDR3 consists of 15 residues. The V end was cut by 2 bases, the J end by 2 bases, with 13 bases between. CDR1 and CDR2 from the germline V gene are LGHNA and YNFKEQ.

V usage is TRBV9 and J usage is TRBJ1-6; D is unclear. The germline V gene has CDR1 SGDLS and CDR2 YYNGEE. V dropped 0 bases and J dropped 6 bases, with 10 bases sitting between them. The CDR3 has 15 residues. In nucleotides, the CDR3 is TGTGCCAGCAGCGTAGAGGAGCGTCCTAATTCACCCCTCCACTTT. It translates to CASSVEERPNSPLHF.

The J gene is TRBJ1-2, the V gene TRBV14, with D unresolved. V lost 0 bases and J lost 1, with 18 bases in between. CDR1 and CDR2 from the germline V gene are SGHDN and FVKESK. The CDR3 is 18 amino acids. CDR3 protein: CASSQDSASTMINYGYTF. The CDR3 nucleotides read TGTGCCAGCAGCCAAGATTCGGCCTCGACAATGATTAACTATGGCTACACCTTC.

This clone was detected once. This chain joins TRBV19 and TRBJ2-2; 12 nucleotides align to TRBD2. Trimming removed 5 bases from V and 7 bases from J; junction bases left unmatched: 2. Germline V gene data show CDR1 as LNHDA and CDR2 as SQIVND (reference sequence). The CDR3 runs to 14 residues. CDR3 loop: CASSSGLAGGELFF. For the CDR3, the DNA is TGTGCCAGTAGTTCGGGACTAGCGGGCGGGGAGCTGTTTTTT.

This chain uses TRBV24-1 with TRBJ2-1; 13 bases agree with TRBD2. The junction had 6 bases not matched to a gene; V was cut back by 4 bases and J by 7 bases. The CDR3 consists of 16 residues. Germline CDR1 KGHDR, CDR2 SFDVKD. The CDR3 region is CATSEPTSGGFNEQFF. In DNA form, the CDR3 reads TGTGCCACCAGTGAGCCGACTAGCGGGGGGTTTAATGAGCAGTTCTTC.

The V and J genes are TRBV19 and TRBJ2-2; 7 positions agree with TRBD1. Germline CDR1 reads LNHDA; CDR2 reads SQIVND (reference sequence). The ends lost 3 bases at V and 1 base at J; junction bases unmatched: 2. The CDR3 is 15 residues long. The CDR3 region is CASSMTGLNTGELFF. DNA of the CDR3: TGTGCCAGTAGTATGACAGGGCTGAACACCGGGGAGCTGTTTTTT.

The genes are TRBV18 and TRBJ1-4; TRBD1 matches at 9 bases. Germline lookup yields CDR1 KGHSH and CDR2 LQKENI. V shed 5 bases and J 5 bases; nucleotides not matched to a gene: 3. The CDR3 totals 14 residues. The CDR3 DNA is TGTGCCAGCTCAAGACAGGGGGTAAATGAAAAACTGTTTTTT. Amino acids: CASSRQGVNEKLFF.